The sequence of this T cell receptor (beta chain) was determined in a study of blood T cell repertoires in COVID-19. About the study: The study drew acute and convalescent COVID-19 samples from the United States, Italy and Spain. PBMCs, B-cell-depleted T cells, or T cells were the source of the cDNA or gDNA that made up the material.

Methods used by the authors: Amplified reference gene primers provided the basis for estimating nucleated cell counts. The protocol was immunoSEQ multiplex PCR, while the TCRdb copy is restricted to in-frame clones and leaves out a portion. V, J and clone size were drawn from that table, and D and trimming were deduced from the DNA. The data contain 97,000 or so clones, roughly 81% of them singletons. CDR1 and CDR2 from the germline V gene are MNHEY and SVGAGI. This CDR3 has 15 amino acids. The V segment lost 5 bases and the J segment 1 base; nucleotides outside the gene matches: 8. This receptor was obtained from a man aged 40-49 years with active or convalescent COVID-19. The sequenced sample consisted of peripheral blood. The chain has TRBV6-5 and TRBJ2-7; 7 bases map to TRBD1. CDR3: CASSRPDRASYEQYF. For the CDR3, the DNA is TGTGCCAGCAGTAGACCTGACAGGGCTTCCTACGAGCAGTACTTC.